This is a list of T cell receptor beta chains from one sample in a study of OX40 agonist ivuxolimab in advanced cancers. Here immunoSEQ multiplex PCR was the method, and the copy in TCRdb shows in-frame clones only, minus some. The sample contains roughly 15,000 clones, approximately 91% of which appear only once. The sample consisted of CD4+ or CD8+ T cells sorted from blood, taken in a trial of the OX40 agonist ivuxolimab. The receptors originated from an adult with an advanced solid tumor such as melanoma, head and neck, liver or kidney cancer. The CDR3 runs from the conserved cysteine through the conserved F or W. The order of the fields is V gene, J gene, clone size, D gene, CDR3 DNA, CDR3 protein. D genes are given only for firm matches. Size is stated for part of the rows, as once, few or many counts, or as a class when the clone is expanded.

>TRBV4-2|TRBJ2-7|.|.
TGTGCCAGCAGCCAAGTTGGGGGCGGCGAGCAGTACTTC
CASSQVGGGEQYF
>TRBV27|TRBJ2-7|.|TRBD1
TGTGCCAGCAGTTCGACGGGACAGTCCGCGGGGCAGTACTTC
CASSSTGQSAGQYF
>TRBV7-3|TRBJ2-1|.|TRBD2
TGTGCCAGCAGCCCATCGGGGACTAGCGGTTTAGGGCAGTTCTTC
CASSPSGTSGLGQFF
>TRBV7-6|TRBJ2-4|once|TRBD1
TGTGCCAGCAGCCCTGGACAGGGGGGGAAAAACATTCAGTACTTC
CASSPGQGGKNIQYF
>TRBV25-1|TRBJ2-3|.|TRBD2
TGTGCCAGCAGTGAAACCACTAGCGGGACCACAGATACGCAGTATTTT
CASSETTSGTTDTQYF
>TRBV2|TRBJ2-7|.|TRBD2
TGTGCCAGCAGTGGATTAGCGGGGGGGCTATCCTACGAGCAGTACTTC
CASSGLAGGLSYEQYF
>TRBV5-6|TRBJ2-7|.|.
TGTGCCAGCAGCCTAGGCGCCTCCTACGAGCAGTACTTC
CASSLGASYEQYF
>TRBV23-1|TRBJ2-4|.|.
TGCGCCAGCAGTCAATCTTGGACAGAACAATCAGCCAGAGACATTCAGTACTTC
CASSQSWTEQSARDIQYF
>TRBV4-1|TRBJ1-3|once|.
TGCGCCAGCAGCCAAGAAGGGCCAAACTTTTTCTTAGGAAACACCATATATTTT
CASSQEGPNFFLGNTIYF
>TRBV13|TRBJ2-7|.|.
TGTGCCAGCAGCTTAGAAGGCAGGGGATCCTACGAGCAGTACTTC
CASSLEGRGSYEQYF
>TRBV18|TRBJ2-1|.|TRBD2
TGTGCCAGCTCACGCGGTAGGACTAGCGGGAGATACAATGAGCAGTTCTTC
CASSRGRTSGRYNEQFF
>TRBV7-9|TRBJ2-5|.|.
TGTGCCAGCAGCTTAGAACGGGAGACCCAGTACTTC
CASSLERETQYF
>TRBV27|TRBJ2-1|.|TRBD2
TGTGCCAGCATGGCGGGGGGGCTCAATGAGCAGTTCTTC
CASMAGGLNEQFF
>TRBV27|TRBJ2-7|.|.
TGTGCCAGCAGTTTATCGCGCTCCTACGAGCAGTACTTC
CASSLSRSYEQYF
>TRBV5-4|TRBJ1-3|.|.
TGTGCCAGCAGCTTGAACAGCGGAAACACCATATATTTT
CASSLNSGNTIYF
>TRBV9|TRBJ2-1|.|.
TGTGCCAGCAGCTTCCGTGGCCCCAATGAGCAGTTCTTC
CASSFRGPNEQFF
>TRBV19|TRBJ2-3|.|TRBD2
TGTGCAACTAGCGGGGAAGATACGCAGTATTTT
CATSGEDTQYF
>TRBV5-8|TRBJ1-2|.|.
TGTGCCAGCAGCTTCACCACCCGAGGGGGGCACTATGGCTACACCTTC
CASSFTTRGGHYGYTF
>TRBV6-6|TRBJ2-7|.|TRBD2
TGTGCCAGCAGTCCCACTAGCGGGACCTTTCTCTACGAGCAGTACTTC
CASSPTSGTFLYEQYF
>TRBV7-9|TRBJ2-5|.|TRBD1
TGTGCCAGCAGCTTAACGCGACAGGGGGCCGGAGAGACCCAGTACTTC
CASSLTRQGAGETQYF
>TRBV19|TRBJ2-5|.|.
TGTGCCAGTAGCAGGGGTCTCCAAGAGACCCAGTACTTC
CASSRGLQETQYF
>TRBV25-1|TRBJ1-1|.|.
TGTGCCAGCAGTGAATTCCGGCACGAAGCTTTCTTT
CASSEFRHEAFF
>TRBV11-1|TRBJ2-7|.|.
TGTGCCAGCAGCCCGGGACGGGGAGCCTACGAGCAGTACTTC
CASSPGRGAYEQYF
>TRBV27|TRBJ2-1|.|.
TGTGCCAGCAGCAACGGGCCTAATGAGCAGTTCTTC
CASSNGPNEQFF
>TRBV9|TRBJ2-1|.|TRBD2
TGTGCCAGCACCCCGGGGCTAGCGGGATCCAATGAGCAGTTCTTC
CASTPGLAGSNEQFF
>TRBV6-5|TRBJ2-7|.|TRBD2
TGTGCCAGCAGGGTATCGGGACTAGGGGAGAGCGAGCAGTACTTC
CASRVSGLGESEQYF
>TRBV9|TRBJ2-2|.|.
TGTGCCAGCAGCGATCCAGTGACCGGGGAGCTGTTTTTT
CASSDPVTGELFF